Sequencing of this TCR beta chain was carried out in a study of cytomegalovirus exposure and HLA in healthy donors. Germline assignment: CDR1 SGHNT and CDR2 YYREEE (reference sequence). CDR3 length: 15 amino acids. The V gene end was trimmed by 3 bases and the J gene end by 1 base; junction bases not matched to a gene: 6. The PCR was carried out with 60 Vbeta primers and 13 Jbeta primers. In the original workflow: It was a later analysis that counted 79 million or so unique TCR beta chains, of which around 11 million were shared. Only in-frame clones appear in the TCRdb table, and some are missing; sequencing was by immunoSEQ multiplex PCR. D and trimming were read from the DNA, whereas the V and J calls and clone size are those reported in that table. This repertoire shows fewer than 200,000 clones, 70% to 90% found once; its top ten account for roughly 2%. A few counts support this clone. The antigen remains undetermined.

Study observations and caveats: Earlier analysis found most TCR beta V segments productive about 87% or about 30% of the time. Specificity of a few CMV-associated chains for CMV antigens was verified in vitro.

Healthy donors of bone marrow made up the group. The gene calls are TRBV5-4 and TRBJ1-1, with 7 bases that match TRBD1. The receptor was isolated from a woman aged 25-40 years in good health and CMV-seronegative. The sequenced material came from PBMCs. CDR3 nucleotide sequence: TGTGCCAGCAGCTCACCACGGACAGGGAACACTGAAGCTTTCTTT. Protein product: CASSSPRTGNTEAFF.